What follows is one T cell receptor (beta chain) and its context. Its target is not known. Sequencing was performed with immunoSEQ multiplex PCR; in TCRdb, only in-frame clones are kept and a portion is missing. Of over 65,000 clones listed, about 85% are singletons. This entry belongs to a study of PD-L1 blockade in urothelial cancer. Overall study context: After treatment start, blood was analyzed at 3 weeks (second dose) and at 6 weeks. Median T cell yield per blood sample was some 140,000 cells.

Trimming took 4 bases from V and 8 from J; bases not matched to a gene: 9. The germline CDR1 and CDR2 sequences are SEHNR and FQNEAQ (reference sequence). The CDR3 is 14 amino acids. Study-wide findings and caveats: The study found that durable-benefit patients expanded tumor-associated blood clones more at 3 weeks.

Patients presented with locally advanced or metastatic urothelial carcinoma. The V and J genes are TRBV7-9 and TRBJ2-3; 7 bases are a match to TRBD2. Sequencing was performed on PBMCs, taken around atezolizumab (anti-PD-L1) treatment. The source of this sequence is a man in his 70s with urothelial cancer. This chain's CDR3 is CASSSQVAGLTQYF. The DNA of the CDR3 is TGTGCCAGCAGCTCCCAGGTAGCGGGCCTTACGCAGTATTTT.